This paragraph reports one T cell receptor (beta chain). The entry originates in a study of blood T cell repertoires in COVID-19. The repertoire was sequenced with immunoSEQ multiplex PCR; TCRdb's copy has only in-frame clones and lacks some. This table holds around 300,000 clones, over 75% found once. CDR1 and CDR2 from the germline V gene are MNHEY and SVGEGT. The V gene end was trimmed by 3 bases and the J gene end by 7 bases; junction bases not matched to a gene: 5. This CDR3 has 14 residues. The TCR originated in a man aged 45-60 years with active or convalescent COVID-19. The sample comprised peripheral blood. The V and J genes are TRBV6-2 or TRBV6-3 and TRBJ2-3, with 9 bases lining up with TRBD2. This CDR3 is CASSYSGGLYTQYF. The CDR3 DNA is TGTGCCAGCAGTTATAGCGGGGGACTCTATACGCAGTATTTT.